Listed below are T cell receptor beta chains from one sample, sequenced in a study of human T cells and chemical hapten exposure. Each CDR3 protein is one row after TCRdb ran MiXCR on the RACE reads. This repertoire shows around 300,000 distinct CDR3 sequences, roughly 6.9% found once; its top ten account for 8.4%. This material consisted of whole blood, taken in connection with sensitization to the hapten diphenylcyclopropenone (DPC). The receptors shown here come from a young woman with alopecia areata. Some clones in this sample may be carry-over from other donors' samples. CDR3s include the opening cysteine and the closing phenylalanine or tryptophan. A D gene is named only where the DNA matches it firmly. The size entry is marked missing in some rows and otherwise reads once, few, many or a size class.

>TRBV28|TRBJ1-5|NA|NA
CASSLRSGSESSNQPQHF
TGTGCCAGCAGTTTAAGGAGCGGATCGGAGAGTAGCAATCAGCCCCAGCATTTT
>TRBV27|TRBJ1-6|NA|few
CASSWGGGESPLHF
TGTGCCAGCAGTTGGGGGGGGGGCGAATCACCCCTCCACTTT
>TRBV25-1|TRBJ2-3|NA|few
CASSEGGRSTDTQYF
TGTGCCAGCAGTGAAGGCGGGCGTAGCACAGATACGCAGTATTTT
>TRBV10-3|TRBJ2-7|NA|few
CAIGPDTSEQYF
TGTGCCATCGGCCCCGACACAAGCGAGCAGTACTTC
>TRBV29-1|TRBJ2-5|TRBD1|NA
CSVDRGYQETQYF
TGCAGCGTTGACAGGGGGTACCAAGAGACCCAGTACTTC
>TRBV12-3/TRBV12-4|TRBJ1-1|TRBD1|many
CASSTGGPMNTEAFF
TGTGCCAGCAGTACAGGGGGCCCCATGAACACTGAAGCTTTCTTT
>TRBV12-3/TRBV12-4|TRBJ2-3|NA|many
CASRHLDTQYF
TGTGCCAGCAGGCACTTGGATACGCAGTATTTT
>TRBV2|TRBJ2-3|NA|NA
CASRSDSPSTDTQYF
TGTGCCAGCAGATCGGACAGCCCTAGCACAGATACGCAGTATTTT
>TRBV27|TRBJ1-6|TRBD1|NA
CASSLPRDRGVSPLHF
TGTGCCAGCAGTTTACCCCGGGACAGGGGGGTTTCACCCCTCCACTTT
>TRBV6-1|TRBJ2-3|NA|NA
CASSERVAYQSTDTQYF
TGTGCCAGCAGTGAACGGGTGGCCTACCAAAGCACAGATACGCAGTATTTT
>TRBV7-3|TRBJ1-1|NA|once
CASSAGLKEEAFF
TGTGCCAGCAGTGCGGGACTCAAAGAAGAAGCTTTCTTT
>TRBV6-5|TRBJ2-3|NA|many
CASSYSITSSTDTQYF
TGTGCCAGCAGTTACTCAATTACTTCTAGCACAGATACGCAGTATTTT
>TRBV5-6|TRBJ2-3|TRBD2|many
CATLPSGGTDTQYF
TGTGCCACTCTCCCCAGCGGGGGCACAGATACGCAGTATTTT
>TRBV12-3/TRBV12-4|TRBJ2-1|NA|many
CASSRGRITYNEQFF
TGTGCCAGCAGTCGGGGACGGATAACTTACAATGAGCAGTTCTTC
>TRBV7-6|TRBJ1-3|NA|few
CASSLQTVSGNTIYF
TGTGCCAGCAGCTTACAGACAGTCTCTGGAAACACCATATATTTT
>TRBV6-5|TRBJ1-5|NA|NA
CASKSIGSGNQPQHF
TGTGCCAGCAAAAGTATCGGGTCAGGCAATCAGCCCCAGCATTTT
>TRBV6-5|TRBJ1-2|NA|NA
CASSYSAERDGYTF
TGTGCCAGCAGTTACTCAGCTGAGAGGGATGGCTACACCTTC
>TRBV7-9|TRBJ2-3|TRBD2|few
CASSSSWTSGEDTQYF
TGTGCCAGCAGCTCGAGTTGGACTAGCGGGGAAGATACGCAGTATTTT
>TRBV7-8|TRBJ2-3|TRBD2|many
CASSPTGGAGTDTQYF
TGTGCCAGCAGCCCTACCGGGGGGGCTGGCACAGATACGCAGTATTTT
>TRBV25-1|TRBJ1-1|NA|NA
CASGDKRGTEAFF
TGTGCCAGCGGGGATAAAAGAGGGACAGAAGCTTTCTTT
>TRBV5-1|TRBJ2-3|NA|many
CASWATGQLTDTQYF
TGCGCCAGCTGGGCCACCGGGCAGCTCACAGATACGCAGTATTTT
>TRBV3-1|TRBJ2-1|TRBD1|many
CASSPGQGGSNEQFF
TGTGCCAGCAGCCCGGGACAGGGGGGGTCCAATGAGCAGTTCTTC
>TRBV11-2|TRBJ1-1|NA|few
CASSPFPRTEAFF
TGTGCCAGCAGCCCATTTCCCAGGACTGAAGCTTTCTTT
>TRBV7-2|TRBJ1-5|NA|few
CASSLSPGQNQPQHF
TGTGCCAGCAGCTTATCACCGGGCCAAAATCAGCCCCAGCATTTT
>TRBV7-9|TRBJ2-7|TRBD1|few
CASSLALGTGGEQYF
TGTGCCAGCAGCTTAGCGCTGGGGACAGGGGGTGAGCAGTACTTC
>TRBV10-3|TRBJ1-1|TRBD1|many
CAISPGQGTNTEAFF
TGTGCCATCAGTCCGGGACAGGGGACGAACACTGAAGCTTTCTTT
>TRBV25-1|TRBJ1-1|TRBD1|NA
CASTLTGEYTEAFF
TGTGCCAGCACACTCACAGGGGAGTACACTGAAGCTTTCTTT
>TRBV7-9|TRBJ1-4|NA|few
CASSLDGLNEKLFF
TGTGCCAGCAGCTTAGACGGCCTTAATGAAAAACTGTTTTTT
>TRBV4-1|TRBJ1-6|TRBD1|NA
CASSQGGRTGSYNSPLHF
TGCGCCAGCAGCCAAGGGGGGAGGACAGGCTCCTATAATTCACCCCTCCACTTT
>TRBV7-2|TRBJ2-3|TRBD2|few
CASSLLSGGGTTDTQYF
TGTGCCAGCAGCTTACTCAGCGGCGGGGGAACTACAGATACGCAGTATTTT
>TRBV6-2/TRBV6-3|TRBJ1-5|NA|NA
CASSYSRGRSGRHF
TGTGCCAGCAGTTACTCGCGGGGGCGAAGTGGGAGGCATTTT
>TRBV6-1|TRBJ1-5|TRBD1|NA
CASSGQGVTQPQHF
TGTGCCAGCAGTGGACAGGGAGTAACTCAGCCCCAGCATTTT
>TRBV12-3/TRBV12-4|TRBJ1-6|NA|few
CASKIGVGSPLHF
TGTGCCAGCAAAATTGGGGTTGGTTCACCCCTCCACTTT
>TRBV12-3/TRBV12-4|TRBJ2-1|NA|many
CASSPLAGNEQFF
TGTGCCAGCAGTCCCCTAGCCGGTAATGAGCAGTTCTTC
>TRBV7-9|TRBJ1-2|TRBD1|few
CASSLAGQGRLNGYTF
TGTGCCAGCAGCTTAGCGGGACAGGGGCGTTTAAATGGCTACACCTTC
>TRBV20-1|TRBJ1-5|NA|few
CSARVMAGYSNQPQHF
TGCAGTGCTAGAGTAATGGCAGGGTACAGCAATCAGCCCCAGCATTTT
>TRBV29-1|TRBJ2-1|NA|few
CSVGFNEQFF
TGCAGCGTGGGGTTTAATGAGCAGTTCTTC
>TRBV28|TRBJ1-1|TRBD1|many
CASSPGQTTEAFF
TGTGCCAGCAGTCCGGGACAGACTACTGAAGCTTTCTTT
>TRBV7-9|TRBJ2-6|TRBD1|NA
CASSFGTGGGGSGANVLTF
TGTGCCAGCAGCTTTGGGACAGGGGGCGGAGGCTCTGGGGCCAACGTCCTGACTTTC
>TRBV7-9|TRBJ1-4|NA|few
CASSLGRRSNEKLFF
TGTGCCAGCAGCTTAGGACGCAGATCTAATGAAAAACTGTTTTTT
>TRBV20-1|TRBJ1-1|NA|NA
CSARELRGTEAFF
TGCAGTGCTAGAGAACTGCGGGGCACAGAAGCTTTCTTT
>TRBV6-6|TRBJ1-5|NA|NA
CASSYSPDQPQHF
TGTGCCAGCAGTTACTCGCCGGATCAGCCCCAGCATTTT
>TRBV7-2|TRBJ2-3|TRBD2|many
CASSQYPGLAGNTDTQYF
TGTGCCAGCAGCCAATATCCGGGACTAGCGGGGAACACAGATACGCAGTATTTT